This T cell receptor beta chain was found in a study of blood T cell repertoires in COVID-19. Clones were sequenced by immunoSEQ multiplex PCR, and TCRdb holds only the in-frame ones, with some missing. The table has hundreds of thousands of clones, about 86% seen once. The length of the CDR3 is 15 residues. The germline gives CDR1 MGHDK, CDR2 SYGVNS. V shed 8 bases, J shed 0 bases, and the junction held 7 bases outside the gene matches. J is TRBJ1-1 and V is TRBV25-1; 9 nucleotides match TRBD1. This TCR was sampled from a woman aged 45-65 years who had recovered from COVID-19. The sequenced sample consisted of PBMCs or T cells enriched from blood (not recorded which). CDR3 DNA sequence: TGTGCCAGCGGAGCGGACAGGGGTATGAACACTGAAGCTTTCTTT. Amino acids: CASGADRGMNTEAFF.